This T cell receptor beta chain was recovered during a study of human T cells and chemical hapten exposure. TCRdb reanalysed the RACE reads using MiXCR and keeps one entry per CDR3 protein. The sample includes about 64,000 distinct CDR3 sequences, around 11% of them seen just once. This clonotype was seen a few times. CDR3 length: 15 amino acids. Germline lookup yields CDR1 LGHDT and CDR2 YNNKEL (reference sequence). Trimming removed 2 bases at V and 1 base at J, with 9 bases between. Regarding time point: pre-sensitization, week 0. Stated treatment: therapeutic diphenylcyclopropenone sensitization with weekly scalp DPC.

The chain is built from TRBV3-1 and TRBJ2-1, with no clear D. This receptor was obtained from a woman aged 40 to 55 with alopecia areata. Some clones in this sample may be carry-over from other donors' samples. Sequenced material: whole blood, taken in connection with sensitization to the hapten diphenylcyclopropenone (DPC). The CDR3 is CASSQLWGSYNEQFF. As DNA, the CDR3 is TGTGCCAGCAGCCAACTGTGGGGTTCCTACAATGAGCAGTTCTTC.